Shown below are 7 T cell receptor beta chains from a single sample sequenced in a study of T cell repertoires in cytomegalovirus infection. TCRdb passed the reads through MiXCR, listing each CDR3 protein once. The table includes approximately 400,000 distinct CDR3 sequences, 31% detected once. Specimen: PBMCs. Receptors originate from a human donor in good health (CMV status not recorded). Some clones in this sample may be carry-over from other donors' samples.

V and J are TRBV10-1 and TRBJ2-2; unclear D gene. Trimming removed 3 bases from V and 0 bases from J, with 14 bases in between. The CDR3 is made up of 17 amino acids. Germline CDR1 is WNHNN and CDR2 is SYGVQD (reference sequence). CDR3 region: CASSELRTASNTGELFF. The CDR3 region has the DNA TGCGCCAGCAGTGAACTCAGGACGGCTTCGAACACCGGGGAGCTGTTTTTT.

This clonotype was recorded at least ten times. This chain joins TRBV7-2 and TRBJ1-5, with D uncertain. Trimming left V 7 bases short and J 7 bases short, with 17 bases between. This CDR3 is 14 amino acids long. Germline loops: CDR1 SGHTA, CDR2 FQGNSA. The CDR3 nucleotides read TGTGCCAGCACCCCAGACTCAGGAGGGCAGCCCCAGCATTTT. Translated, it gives CASTPDSGGQPQHF. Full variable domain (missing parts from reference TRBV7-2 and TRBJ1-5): GAGVSQSPSNKVTEKGKDVELRCDPISGHTALYWYRQSLGQGLEFLIYFQGNSAPDKSGLPSDRFSAERTGGSVSTLTIQRTQQEDSAVYLCASTPDSGGQPQHFGDGTRLSIL.

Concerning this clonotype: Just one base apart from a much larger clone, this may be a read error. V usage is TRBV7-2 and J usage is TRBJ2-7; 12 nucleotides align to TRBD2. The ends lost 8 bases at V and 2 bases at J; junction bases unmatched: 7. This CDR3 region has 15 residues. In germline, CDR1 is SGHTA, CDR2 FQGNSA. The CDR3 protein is CASGHTSGGTYEQYF. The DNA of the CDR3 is TGTGCCAGCGGCCACACTAGCGGGGGGACCTACGAGCAGTACTTC.

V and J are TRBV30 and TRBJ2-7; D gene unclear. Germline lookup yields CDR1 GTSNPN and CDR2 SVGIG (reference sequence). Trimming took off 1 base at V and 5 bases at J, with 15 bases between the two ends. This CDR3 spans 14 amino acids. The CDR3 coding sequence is TGTGCCTGGAGTGCCGCCTTAAGGGTCGACGAGCAGTACTTC. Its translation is CAWSAALRVDEQYF.

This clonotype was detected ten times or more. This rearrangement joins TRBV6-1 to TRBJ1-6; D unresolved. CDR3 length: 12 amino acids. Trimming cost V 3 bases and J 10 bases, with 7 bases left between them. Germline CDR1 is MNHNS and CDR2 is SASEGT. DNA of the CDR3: TGTGCCAGCAGTGACGGCGGATCACCCCTCCACTTT. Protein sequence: CASSDGGSPLHF.

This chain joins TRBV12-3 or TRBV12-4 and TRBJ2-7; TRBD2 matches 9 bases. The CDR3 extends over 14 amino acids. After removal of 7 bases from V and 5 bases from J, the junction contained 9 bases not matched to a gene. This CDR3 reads CASTGLAGSHEQYF. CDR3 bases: TGTGCCAGCACGGGGCTAGCGGGGAGCCACGAGCAGTACTTC.

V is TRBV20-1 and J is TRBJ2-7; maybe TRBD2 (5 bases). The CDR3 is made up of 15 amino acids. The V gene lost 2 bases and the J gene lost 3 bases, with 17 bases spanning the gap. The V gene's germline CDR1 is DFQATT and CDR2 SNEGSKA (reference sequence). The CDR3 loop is CSARLFRGLSYEQYF. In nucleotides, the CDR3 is TGCAGTGCTAGATTGTTCCGGGGATTGAGCTACGAGCAGTACTTC.